The 31 T cell receptor beta chains presented below share a single source sample, sequenced in a study of T cell changes during pregnancy in multiple sclerosis. The method was immunoSEQ multiplex PCR; TCRdb's version includes in-frame clones alone and lacks a portion of them. The repertoire includes approximately 97,000 clones, approximately 90% of them detected once, and around 0.8% sits in the top ten. The sequenced sample was peripheral blood, obtained in the second trimester of pregnancy. The receptors shown here come from a female donor in good health, enrolled as a control in a pregnancy study.

CDR3 loop: CASSGGGSGRSIYEQYF. CDR3 sequence (DNA): TGTGCCAGCAGCGGGGGGGGTAGCGGGAGGTCCATCTACGAGCAGTACTTC. The J gene is TRBJ2-7, the V gene TRBV5-4; 10 positions match TRBD2. The ends lost 4 bases at V and 3 bases at J; junction bases unmatched: 13. The CDR3 is 17 amino acids. CDR1 is SGHNT and CDR2 is YYREEE in the germline V gene (reference sequence).

The chain recombines TRBV6-1 with TRBJ1-1, with a possible D match to TRBD1 (5 bases). Trimming pared 10 bases from V and 5 bases from J, leaving 14 bases between. CDR3 size: 12 residues. The germline V gene encodes CDR1 MNHNS and CDR2 SASEGT. The CDR3 sequence is CATNQGWTEAFF. DNA for the CDR3: TGTGCCACCAATCAGGGTTGGACTGAAGCTTTCTTT.

The chain employs TRBV4-1 and TRBJ2-7; 8 nucleotides line up with TRBD1. V trimming: 3 bases; J trimming: 5 bases; junction bases outside the gene matches: 12. The CDR3 consists of 16 residues. Germline CDR1 reads MGHRA; CDR2 reads YSYEKL. CDR3 sequence reads: CASSHYHTGTGHEQYF. In nucleotides, the CDR3 is TGCGCCAGCAGCCACTATCACACCGGGACAGGCCACGAGCAGTACTTC.

This sequence joins TRBV5-4 and TRBJ2-3; 8 nucleotides agree with TRBD2. Germline CDR1 is SGHNT and CDR2 is YYREEE (reference sequence). CDR3 size: 14 residues. With 3 bases clipped from V and 4 bases from J, the junction kept 4 bases outside the gene matches. The CDR3 protein is CASSSRGGSDTQYF. The CDR3 DNA reads TGTGCCAGCAGCTCCCGGGGGGGCTCAGATACGCAGTATTTT.

This CDR3 is CASSRDRGDGQPQHF. The DNA for the CDR3 is TGTGCCAGCAGTCGGGACAGGGGCGACGGTCAGCCCCAGCATTTT. V gene TRBV6-1 combines with J gene TRBJ1-5, with 10 bases that match TRBD1. This CDR3 has 15 residues. From germline, CDR1 is MNHNS and CDR2 SASEGT. V was clipped by 5 bases and J by 6 bases; unmatched bases: 7.

The chain is built from TRBV10-3 and TRBJ1-2, with TRBD1 matching 8 bases. The V segment lost 5 bases and the J segment 3 bases; nucleotides outside the gene matches: 8. CDR3 length: 15 residues. Looked up from germline, CDR1 is ENHRY and CDR2 is SYGVKD. The CDR3 is CAISKDRDRDYGYTF. The CDR3, as DNA: TGTGCCATCAGTAAGGACAGGGACCGTGACTATGGCTACACCTTC.

CDR3 in DNA: TGTGCCAGCAGCCAAGGGGGACAGATCCCCTACGAGCAGTACTTC. Its protein product is CASSQGGQIPYEQYF. The J gene is TRBJ2-7, the V gene TRBV14; 7 nucleotides agree with TRBD1. V was pared by 1 base and J by 2 bases, with 5 bases of the junction left unmatched. The CDR3 length is 15 residues. Germline CDR1 and CDR2: SGHDN and FVKESK.

This clone was recorded a few times. The J gene is TRBJ2-5, the V gene TRBV5-1; 9 bases line up with TRBD1. Germline V gives CDR1 SGHRS, CDR2 YFSETQ. Losses at the gene ends were 4 bases for V and 5 bases for J; bases not matched to a gene: 6. CDR3 length: 14 amino acids. The CDR3 sequence: CASSAGQGRETQYF. The DNA of the CDR3 is TGCGCCAGCAGCGCTGGACAGGGGCGGGAGACCCAGTACTTC.

The V and J genes are TRBV7-9 and TRBJ1-3; 8 nucleotides line up with TRBD1. The CDR3 has 15 amino acids. With 3 bases clipped from V and 4 bases from J, the junction kept 5 bases outside the gene matches. The germline V gene has CDR1 SEHNR and CDR2 FQNEAQ (reference sequence). The CDR3 sequence: CASSFDRGYGNTIYF. Written as DNA, the CDR3 is TGTGCCAGCAGCTTCGACAGGGGCTACGGAAACACCATATATTTT.

The chain links TRBV7-2 to TRBJ2-7, with 9 nucleotides matching TRBD1. Trimming removed 5 bases from V and 3 bases from J; junction bases left unmatched: 5. CDR3 size: 14 residues. CDR1 and CDR2 (germline): SGHTA, FQGNSA. The CDR3 loop reads CASSPRTGDYEQYF. The CDR3 DNA follows: TGTGCCAGCAGCCCCCGGACAGGGGACTACGAGCAGTACTTC. Full variable domain (missing parts from reference TRBV7-2 and TRBJ2-7): GAGVSQSPSNKVTEKGKDVELRCDPISGHTALYWYRQSLGQGLEFLIYFQGNSAPDKSGLPSDRFSAERTGGSVSTLTIQRTQQEDSAVYLCASSPRTGDYEQYFGPGTRLTVT.

The CDR3 DNA follows: TGTGCTAGTGGCCTCAACCCCCAGGTTTTCTATGGCTACACCTTC. It encodes CASGLNPQVFYGYTF. The genes are TRBV12-5 and TRBJ1-2; D gene ambiguous. Germline CDR1 is LGHNT and CDR2 is FRNRAP. This CDR3 is built from 15 residues. V was cut by 6 bases and J by 4 bases, with 18 bases left in between.

The genes are TRBV7-2 and TRBJ1-6; D perhaps matches TRBD1 (5 bases). The CDR3 consists of 15 residues. Between the trimmed V and J ends, which lost 1 base and 6 bases, there was a span of 10 bases. Germline loops: CDR1 SGHTA, CDR2 FQGNSA. The CDR3, as DNA: TGTGCCAGCAGCTTAGAGGGCAGGGTTAATTCACCCCTCCACTTT. This codes for CASSLEGRVNSPLHF. Combining the CDR3 with reference TRBV7-2 and TRBJ1-6 gives the whole variable domain GAGVSQSPSNKVTEKGKDVELRCDPISGHTALYWYRQSLGQGLEFLIYFQGNSAPDKSGLPSDRFSAERTGGSVSTLTIQRTQQEDSAVYLCASSLEGRVNSPLHFGNGTRLTVT.

The chain joins TRBV7-9 to TRBJ1-5, with TRBD1 matching 7 bases. Germline values: CDR1 SEHNR, CDR2 FQNEAQ (reference sequence). J lost 6 bases, V lost 5 bases, and 10 bases had no gene match. CDR3 length equals 15 residues. CDR3: CASSPGTVGGQPQHF. The CDR3, as DNA: TGTGCCAGCAGCCCAGGGACAGTCGGGGGTCAGCCCCAGCATTTT.

The genes are TRBV7-8 and TRBJ2-1, with D uncertain. The CDR3 has 14 residues. The V gene lost 4 bases and the J gene lost 0 bases, with 7 bases spanning the gap. Germline V gene data show CDR1 as SGHVS and CDR2 as FQNEAQ. This CDR3 is CASSSTSSYNEQFF. In nucleotides, the CDR3 is TGTGCCAGCAGCTCAACGAGCTCCTACAATGAGCAGTTCTTC.

This chain links TRBV9 with TRBJ1-1, with D perhaps TRBD1 (6 bases). CDR1 is SGDLS, CDR2 YYNGEE, per germline. V was trimmed by 0 bases and J by 6 bases, leaving 15 bases between them. This CDR3 comprises 15 residues. This CDR3 reads CASSVARAGASEAFF. As DNA, the CDR3 is TGTGCCAGCAGCGTAGCGAGGGCAGGGGCCTCTGAAGCTTTCTTT.

This clone appeared a single time. The rearrangement links TRBV7-2 to TRBJ1-3; D is ambiguous. The CDR3 runs 15 residues. CDR1 is SGHTA and CDR2 is FQGNSA in the germline V gene. The V end was cut by 5 bases, the J end by 4 bases, with 15 bases between. This CDR3 is CASSVNTGSGNTIYF. CDR3 bases: TGTGCCAGCAGCGTAAACACGGGTTCAGGAAACACCATATATTTT.

The V and J genes are TRBV28 and TRBJ1-1; TRBD1 might be the D (6 bases). V dropped 3 bases and J dropped 7 bases, with 15 bases sitting between them. CDR3 length: 14 amino acids. Germline CDR1 is MDHEN and CDR2 is SYDVKM. The CDR3 is CASSFRGARNEAFF. CDR3 in DNA: TGTGCCAGCAGTTTCCGGGGGGCCCGGAATGAAGCTTTCTTT.

The chain joins TRBV6-5 to TRBJ1-2; D may be TRBD1 (6 bases). The CDR3 totals 14 residues. V gave up 7 bases and J gave up 6 bases, with 18 bases separating them. Germline lookup yields CDR1 MNHEY and CDR2 SVGAGI. Here the CDR3 DNA reads TGTGCCAGCAACCGGGGGGGGCGCATCGATGGCTACACCTTC. Protein: CASNRGGRIDGYTF.

This clone was counted only a few times. The chain links TRBV27 to TRBJ2-2; 8 bases align to TRBD1. Trimming at V came to 7 bases and at J to 1 base, leaving 5 bases not matched to a gene. The CDR3 covers 15 residues. Germline V gene sequence: CDR1 MNHEY, CDR2 SMNVEV (reference sequence). The CDR3: CASTPDRENTGELFF. CDR3 coding DNA: TGTGCCAGCACCCCGGACAGGGAGAACACCGGGGAGCTGTTTTTT.

This clone was counted between two and nine times. This sequence joins TRBV27 and TRBJ2-7; no clear D. There are 17 residues in the CDR3. Germline CDR1 and CDR2: MNHEY and SMNVEV (reference sequence). V lost 2 bases and J 0 bases, leaving 17 bases between the germline ends. DNA for the CDR3: TGTGCCAGCAGTTTAAGACGGTCCGTGACGGGCTCCTACGAGCAGTACTTC. Translated, it gives CASSLRRSVTGSYEQYF.

The chain links TRBV27 to TRBJ1-2; D remains unclear. V was clipped by 9 bases and J by 4 bases, with 12 bases between them. Looked up from germline, CDR1 is MNHEY and CDR2 is SMNVEV (reference sequence). The CDR3 is made up of 12 amino acids. The CDR3 protein is CASRSGIYGYTF. The CDR3 bases are TGTGCCAGTAGATCGGGGATCTATGGCTACACCTTC.

This chain uses TRBV18 with TRBJ2-3, with TRBD1 matching over 7 bases. J lost 3 bases, V lost 5 bases, and 11 bases had no gene match. The CDR3 runs 16 residues. CDR1 is KGHSH, CDR2 LQKENI, per germline. The CDR3 nucleotides are TGTGCCAGCTCATCCCGGACAGGCTCGGGGACAGATACGCAGTATTTT. Protein: CASSSRTGSGTDTQYF.

The rearrangement uses TRBV18 and TRBJ2-2, with a possible D match to TRBD2 (6 bases). The V gene's germline CDR1 is KGHSH and CDR2 LQKENI. The V end lost 2 bases, the J end lost 7 bases, and 17 bases lay between the germline ends. This CDR3 is 16 amino acids long. CDR3 in DNA: TGTGCCAGCTCACCATCCTCTCGGGGGTCCAACGGGGAGCTGTTTTTT. It yields the protein CASSPSSRGSNGELFF.

The chain uses TRBV27 and TRBJ2-2; D may be TRBD1 (6 bases). The CDR3 is made up of 17 amino acids. Germline-derived CDR1 and CDR2 are MNHEY and SMNVEV (reference sequence). Trimming shortened V by 1 base and J by 4 bases, and 16 bases separated the two germline ends. CDR3 bases: TGTGCCAGCAGTTTATTACCGTCAGGGGCAGGCACCGGGGAGCTGTTTTTT. This codes for CASSLLPSGAGTGELFF.

The chain recombines TRBV7-2 with TRBJ2-7, with 9 bases identical to TRBD1. The germline V gene encodes CDR1 SGHTA and CDR2 FQGNSA. V lost 5 bases and J lost 6; bases outside the gene matches: 23. This CDR3 region has 19 residues. The CDR3 reads CASSPPGGGTGTLRGEQYF. As DNA, the CDR3 is TGTGCCAGCAGCCCGCCGGGGGGCGGGACAGGGACCCTTCGGGGCGAGCAGTACTTC.

The chain combines TRBV5-6 with TRBJ2-7; a possible D gene is TRBD1 (6 bases). CDR3 length: 13 amino acids. Germline CDR1 reads SGHDT; CDR2 reads YYEEEE. V lost 6 bases, J lost 3 bases, and 13 bases lay in between. For the CDR3, the DNA is TGTGCCAGCACCTCTCCGGGACACTACGAGCAGTACTTC. Its protein product is CASTSPGHYEQYF.

This chain links TRBV25-1 with TRBJ1-2, with D maybe TRBD1 (5 bases). CDR1 is MGHDK and CDR2 is SYGVNS in the germline V gene. This CDR3 contains 16 residues. Between the trimmed V and J ends, which lost 1 base and 4 bases, there was a span of 16 bases. CDR3 sequence: CASSESGSIYAYGYTF. The CDR3 bases are TGTGCCAGCAGTGAATCAGGGTCCATCTACGCCTATGGCTACACCTTC.

For the CDR3, the DNA is TGTGCCAGCAGAGGGACAGGGGATATGCACACCATATATTTT. Its translation is CASRGTGDMHTIYF. The rearrangement links TRBV7-9 to TRBJ1-3; 10 nucleotides agree with TRBD1. The J segment lost 8 bases and the V segment lost 6 bases, leaving 7 bases of the junction unmatched. This CDR3 region has 14 residues. Looked up from germline, CDR1 is SEHNR and CDR2 is FQNEAQ (reference sequence). The variable domain in full, with the rest retrieved from reference TRBV7-9 and TRBJ1-3, is DTGVSQNPRHKITKRGQNVTFRCDPISEHNRLYWYRQTLGQGPEFLTYFQNEAQLEKSRLLSDRFSAERPKGSFSTLEIQRTEQGDSAMYLCASRGTGDMHTIYFGEGSWLTVV.

This clone has a handful of counts. The chain joins TRBV30 to TRBJ2-1; TRBD2 agrees at 7 bases. Per the germline V gene, CDR1 is GTSNPN and CDR2 is SVGIG (reference sequence). Losses at the gene ends were 6 bases for V and 0 bases for J; bases not matched to a gene: 5. The CDR3 spans 14 residues. The CDR3 is CACGGDLSYNEQFF. The CDR3 DNA sequence: TGTGCCTGTGGGGGGGACCTCTCCTACAATGAGCAGTTCTTC.

The chain couples TRBV28 to TRBJ2-7, with a tentative D call TRBD2 (6 bases). CDR1 and CDR2 from the germline V gene are MDHEN and SYDVKM. Between the trimmed V and J ends, which lost 8 bases and 2 bases, there was a span of 10 bases. The CDR3 loop spans 12 amino acids. The CDR3 DNA is TGTGCCAGCTGGGGGGATACCTACGAGCAGTACTTC. Its translation: CASWGDTYEQYF.

V gene TRBV4-1 combines with J gene TRBJ1-4; the match to TRBD1 covers 7 bases. V shed 6 bases and J 5 bases; nucleotides not matched to a gene: 12. CDR1 and CDR2 from the germline V gene are MGHRA and YSYEKL. The CDR3 is 16 amino acids. The DNA for the CDR3 is TGCGCCAGCAGACCGTCCCCAGGGACAGTAAATGAAAAACTGTTTTTT. It codes for CASRPSPGTVNEKLFF.